What follows are 14 T cell receptor beta chains derived from one specimen sequenced in a study of multiple sclerosis patients with progressive multifocal leukoencephalopathy. Using immunoSEQ multiplex PCR, the repertoire was profiled, and TCRdb retains in-frame clones only, with some absent. The table records some 31,000 clones, approximately 84% of them present only once. Time point indicated: time of PML onset. The starting material was PBMCs, obtained from a patient treated with natalizumab. These receptors originate from a human donor with progressive multifocal leukoencephalopathy.

V and J are TRBV7-9 and TRBJ1-2; no definite D call. The CDR3 is made up of 13 amino acids. The V gene lost 4 bases and the J gene lost 5 bases, with 11 bases spanning the gap. Germline V gives CDR1 SEHNR, CDR2 FQNEAQ (reference sequence). This CDR3 is CASSSSAEYGYTF. CDR3 sequence (DNA): TGTGCCAGCAGCTCTTCGGCGGAGTATGGCTACACCTTC.

The chain recombines TRBV7-2 with TRBJ2-1; D uncertain. V lost 5 bases to trimming and J lost 6 bases, with 14 bases between them. Germline loops: CDR1 SGHTA, CDR2 FQGNSA. This CDR3 is built from 14 residues. The DNA for the CDR3 is TGTGCCAGCAGCCCGAGTGAGTATATCAATGAGCAGTTCTTC. Translated, it gives CASSPSEYINEQFF. The entire variable domain, with the rest obtained from reference TRBV7-2 and TRBJ2-1, is as follows: GAGVSQSPSNKVTEKGKDVELRCDPISGHTALYWYRQSLGQGLEFLIYFQGNSAPDKSGLPSDRFSAERTGGSVSTLTIQRTQQEDSAVYLCASSPSEYINEQFFGPGTRLTVL.

The V gene is TRBV2, the J gene TRBJ2-1, with D tentatively TRBD2 (6 bases). This CDR3 is built from 14 residues. The V end was cut by 7 bases, the J end by 9 bases, with 19 bases between. CDR1 SNHLY and CDR2 FYNNEI come from the germline V gene. In nucleotides, the CDR3 is TGTGCCAGCAACGGCGGGAATTCAGCCGGTGAGCAGTTCTTC. It specifies CASNGGNSAGEQFF.

The chain links TRBV29-1 to TRBJ1-1; 10 nucleotides match TRBD1. This CDR3 has 14 residues. Looked up from germline, CDR1 is SQVTM and CDR2 is ANQGSEA. V lost 4 bases, J lost 4 bases, and 6 bases stayed unmatched. The DNA of the CDR3 is TGCAGCGTTGTGCCGGACAGGGGGATCACTGAAGCTTTCTTT. Protein: CSVVPDRGITEAFF.

This clone showed up just a few times. The chain links TRBV6-1 to TRBJ2-7, with D unresolved. Deletions cut 5 bases from V and 0 bases from J, with 14 bases between. In germline, CDR1 is MNHNS, CDR2 SASEGT. The CDR3 runs 15 residues. The CDR3 coding sequence is TGTGCCAGCAGTACTTTTGCCGCAGGCTCCTACGAGCAGTACTTC. Encoded protein: CASSTFAAGSYEQYF.

V usage is TRBV7-6 and J usage is TRBJ1-3, with unresolved D. Trimming removed 5 bases at V and 3 bases at J, with 11 bases between. The germline V gene has CDR1 SGHVS and CDR2 FNYEAQ. The CDR3 runs to 14 residues. CDR3 in amino acids: CASSQTSGGNTIYF. CDR3 nucleotides: TGTGCCAGCAGCCAGACATCGGGTGGAAACACCATATATTTT.

This chain joins TRBV28 and TRBJ2-7; weak D call: TRBD1 (6 bases). V was pared by 6 bases and J by 3 bases, with 9 bases between. The CDR3 is 12 amino acids. Germline V gene sequence: CDR1 MDHEN, CDR2 SYDVKM. This CDR3 is CASSQDSYEQYF. The CDR3 DNA reads TGTGCCAGCAGCCAGGACAGCTACGAGCAGTACTTC. The complete variable domain, with remaining parts taken from reference TRBV28 and TRBJ2-7, reads DVKVTQSSRYLVKRTGEKVFLECVQDMDHENMFWYRQDPGLGLRLIYFSYDVKMKEKGDIPEGYSVSREKKERFSLILESASTNQTSMYLCASSQDSYEQYFGPGTRLTVT.

The chain carries TRBV15 and TRBJ2-7; D is unclear. The CDR3 runs to 11 residues. CDR1 and CDR2 from the germline V gene are LNHNV and YYDKDF (reference sequence). V gave up 0 bases and J gave up 6 bases, with 3 bases separating them. The CDR3 spells CATSRDSEQYF. The CDR3 coding sequence is TGTGCCACCAGCAGAGATAGCGAGCAGTACTTC.

The rearrangement uses TRBV18 and TRBJ1-6; D uncertain. The CDR3 extends over 15 amino acids. V was clipped by 6 bases and J by 4 bases, with 13 bases between them. Germline loops: CDR1 KGHSH, CDR2 LQKENI. This CDR3 is CASSSRLTYNSPLHF. CDR3 DNA sequence: TGTGCCAGCTCTTCGAGACTGACTTATAATTCACCCCTCCACTTT. Full variable domain (missing parts from reference TRBV18 and TRBJ1-6): NAGVMQNPRHLVRRRGQEARLRCSPMKGHSHVYWYRQLPEEGLKFMVYLQKENIIDESGMPKERFSAEFPKEGPSILRIQQVVRGDSAAYFCASSSRLTYNSPLHFGNGTRLTVT.

The chain carries TRBV30 and TRBJ2-3, with D tentatively TRBD2 (7 bases). This CDR3 spans 15 amino acids. The germline V gene encodes CDR1 GTSNPN and CDR2 SVGIG (reference sequence). Trimming left V 5 bases short and J 4 bases short, with 19 bases between. This CDR3 reads CAWGGARGGPDTQYF. Here the CDR3 DNA reads TGTGCCTGGGGGGGGGCTAGAGGCGGTCCAGATACGCAGTATTTT.

This chain uses TRBV29-1 with TRBJ2-7, with unresolved D. Germline loops: CDR1 SQVTM, CDR2 ANQGSEA. V lost 5 bases to trimming and J lost 1 base, with 12 bases between them. The CDR3 totals 13 residues. The CDR3 region is CSVRRTISYEQYF. CDR3 nucleotides: TGCAGCGTTCGCAGGACGATTTCCTACGAGCAGTACTTC.

This sequence joins TRBV4-1 and TRBJ1-2; 7 bases are a match to TRBD1. CDR1 is MGHRA, CDR2 YSYEKL, per germline. The length of the CDR3 is 18 residues. The V gene end was trimmed by 1 base and the J gene end by 0 bases; junction bases not matched to a gene: 11. DNA of the CDR3: TGCGCCAGCAGCCAAGCTGGGCAGGGGGGCCAAGCTAACTATGGCTACACCTTC. Translation gives CASSQAGQGGQANYGYTF.

This clone has only one observation. The genes are TRBV5-1 and TRBJ1-3, with 9 nucleotides matching TRBD1. Germline assignment: CDR1 SGHRS and CDR2 YFSETQ. V shed 2 bases, J shed 2 bases, and the junction held 2 bases outside the gene matches. The CDR3 sequence is 15 residues long. CDR3 sequence: CASSFTGGTGNTIYF. As DNA, the CDR3 is TGCGCCAGCAGCTTTACAGGGGGCACTGGAAACACCATATATTTT.

The rearrangement links TRBV14 to TRBJ2-7; unclear D gene. CDR1 is SGHDN, CDR2 FVKESK, per germline. This CDR3 contains 15 residues. Trimming pared 4 bases from V and 3 bases from J, leaving 16 bases between. Written as DNA, the CDR3 is TGTGCCAGCAGCCGTATGTTTCCGGACGACTACGAGCAGTACTTC. This sequence encodes CASSRMFPDDYEQYF.